The clone carrying this TCR beta chain appeared once. The data derive from a study of blood T cell repertoires in COVID-19. Study-level background: PBMCs, B-cell-depleted T cells, or T cells were the source of the cDNA or gDNA that made up the material.

V lost 8 bases, J lost 5 bases, and 10 bases lay in between. The CDR3 totals 12 residues. Sequenced by immunoSEQ multiplex PCR; TCRdb stores in-frame clones only, minus some. Found here are roughly 150,000 clones, around 80% of them singletons; the top ten hold roughly 4.9%. Researchers sorted participants into cohorts using their self-reported clinical history. Exposed volunteers were people who met a COVID-19 case within 2 weeks before study entry. The sequence derives from a man aged 70-80 years who had been exposed to COVID-19. The chain is built from TRBV12-3 or TRBV12-4 and TRBJ2-1; D might be TRBD2 (6 bases). Sequences were obtained from PBMCs or T cells enriched from blood (not recorded which). CDR3: CASRLVNNEQFF. The CDR3, as DNA: TGTGCCAGCCGACTAGTAAACAATGAGCAGTTCTTC.